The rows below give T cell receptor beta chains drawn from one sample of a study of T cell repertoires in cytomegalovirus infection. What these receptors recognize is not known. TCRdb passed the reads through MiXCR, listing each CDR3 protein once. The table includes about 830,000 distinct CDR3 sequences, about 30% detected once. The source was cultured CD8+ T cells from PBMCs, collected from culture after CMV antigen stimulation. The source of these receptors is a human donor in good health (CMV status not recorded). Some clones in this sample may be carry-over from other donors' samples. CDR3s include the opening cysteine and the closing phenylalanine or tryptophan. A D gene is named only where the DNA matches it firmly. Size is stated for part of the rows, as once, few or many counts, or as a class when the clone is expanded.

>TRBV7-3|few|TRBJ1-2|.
CASSLTPNSPYGYTF
TGTGCCAGCAGCTTAACCCCTAACAGCCCCTATGGCTACACCTTC
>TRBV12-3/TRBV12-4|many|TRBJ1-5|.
CASTTGGQPQHF
TGTGCCAGCACGACCGGGGGGCAGCCCCAGCATTTT
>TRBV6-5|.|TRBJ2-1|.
CASSRGTEQFF
TGTGCCAGCAGTCGGGGGACGGAGCAGTTCTTC
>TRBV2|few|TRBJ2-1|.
CASSGPVDNEQFF
TGTGCCAGCAGTGGGCCGGTTGACAATGAGCAGTTCTTC
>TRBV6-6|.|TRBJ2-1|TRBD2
CASSYVAGGYNEQFF
TGTGCCAGCAGTTACGTTGCGGGGGGTTACAATGAGCAGTTCTTC
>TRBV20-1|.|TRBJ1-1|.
CSARTGIQAFF
TGCAGTGCTAGAACAGGGATTCAAGCTTTCTTT
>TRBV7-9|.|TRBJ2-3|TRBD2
CASSLKAGGPTDTQYF
TGTGCCAGCAGCCTTAAAGCGGGGGGGCCCACAGATACGCAGTATTTT
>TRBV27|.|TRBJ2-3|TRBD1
CASGQDIGDTQYF
TGTGCCTCGGGACAGGACATTGGAGATACGCAGTATTTT
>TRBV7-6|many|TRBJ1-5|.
CASSLGGGPQHF
TGTGCCAGCAGCTTAGGAGGAGGGCCCCAGCATTTT
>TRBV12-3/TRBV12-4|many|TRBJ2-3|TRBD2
CASSAETSRSDTQYF
TGTGCCAGCAGTGCCGAGACTAGCAGGTCAGATACGCAGTATTTT
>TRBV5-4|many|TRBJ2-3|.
CASSFVGDSTDTQYF
TGTGCCAGCAGCTTTGTCGGGGACAGCACAGATACGCAGTATTTT
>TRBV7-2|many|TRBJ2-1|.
CASFEWGGLDEQFF
TGTGCCAGCTTTGAGTGGGGGGGCTTGGATGAGCAGTTCTTC
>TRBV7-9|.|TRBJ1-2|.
CASSRQGLGYGYTF
TGTGCCAGCAGCCGGCAGGGGTTGGGCTATGGCTACACCTTC
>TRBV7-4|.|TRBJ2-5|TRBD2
CASSFDLAGGPEETQYF
TGTGCCAGCAGCTTTGACCTAGCGGGGGGGCCAGAAGAGACCCAGTACTTC
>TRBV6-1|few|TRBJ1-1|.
CASKEVMNTEAFF
TGTGCCAGCAAGGAGGTCATGAACACTGAAGCTTTCTTT
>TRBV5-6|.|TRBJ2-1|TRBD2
CASSFGWAGGLVEQFF
TGTGCCAGCAGCTTCGGCTGGGCGGGGGGGCTCGTTGAGCAGTTCTTC
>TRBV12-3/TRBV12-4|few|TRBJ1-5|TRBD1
CASSRARAGTAHYSNQPQHF
TGTGCCAGCAGCAGGGCGAGAGCCGGGACAGCCCATTATAGCAATCAGCCCCAGCATTTT
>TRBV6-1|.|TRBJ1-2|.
CASSESTSIGGYTF
TGTGCCAGCAGTGAATCCACCTCGATTGGGGGCTACACCTTC
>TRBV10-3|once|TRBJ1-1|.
CAIRTLDTEAFF
TGTGCCATCAGGACCTTAGACACTGAAGCTTTCTTT
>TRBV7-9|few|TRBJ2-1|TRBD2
CASRVSGGPNEQFF
TGTGCCAGCAGAGTGAGCGGGGGGCCTAATGAGCAGTTCTTC
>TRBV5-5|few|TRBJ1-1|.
CASSLNPGNTEAFF
TGTGCCAGCAGCTTGAATCCAGGGAACACTGAAGCTTTCTTT
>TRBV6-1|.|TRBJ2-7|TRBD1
CASSETGQSSYEQYF
TGTGCCAGCAGTGAAACGGGACAGAGCAGCTACGAGCAGTACTTC
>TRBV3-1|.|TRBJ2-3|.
CASSQDGTEEDTQYF
TGTGCCAGCAGCCAAGATGGAACGGAGGAAGATACGCAGTATTTT